The 8 T cell receptor beta chains in this list originate from one sample, sequenced in a study of regulatory T cells in long-lasting Graves disease. To make TCR beta libraries, researchers used iRepertoire HTBI primers and Arm-PCR of CDR3 regions. A single record per CDR3 protein comes from TCRdb applying MiXCR to the multiplex PCR reads. The sample carries fewer than 400,000 distinct CDR3 sequences, less than 25% recorded once. As to time point: persistent/refractory GD, antithyroid drugs over 5 years with positive TRAb. Following extraction of RNA from PBMCs, that RNA was used to make the TCR library. The sequences come from peripheral blood mononuclear cells (PBMCs), collected when the disease was refractory, from a patient treated with antithyroid drugs. These receptors came from a female donor with Graves disease.

Comment on this clonotype: A much larger clone lies a single base off, so this may be a read error. The conserved final phenylalanine or tryptophan is absent from the CDR3, which likely points to a read error. The CDR3 spells CASINLGFPGPEQKANEKLFL. In nucleotides, the CDR3 is TGTGCCAGCATCAACCTGGGGTTCCCGGGGCCAGAACAGAAGGCTAATGAAAAACTGTTTCTT. The V gene is TRBV7-3, the J gene TRBJ1-4; TRBD1 is a possible D gene (5 bases). The germline V and J ends were trimmed by 7 bases and 3 bases, with 33 bases remaining between them. CDR3 length: 21 residues. Germline V lookup: CDR1 SGHTA, CDR2 FQGTGA.

This clonotype has ten or more counts. The chain combines TRBV12-3 or TRBV12-4 with TRBJ1-4; TRBD1 matches 9 bases. The CDR3 is made up of 15 amino acids. With 5 bases clipped from V and 5 bases from J, the junction kept 6 bases outside the gene matches. The CDR3 is CASSGPGQGNEKLFF. CDR3 DNA sequence: TGTGCCAGCAGTGGGCCGGGACAGGGAAATGAAAAACTGTTTTTT.

The chain carries TRBV29-1 and TRBJ2-7; 10 bases align to TRBD1. Germline assignment: CDR1 SQVTM and CDR2 ANQGSEA. V lost 0 bases to trimming and J lost 2 bases; unmatched junction nucleotides: 4. This CDR3 contains 15 residues. CDR3: CSVEDSGQGTYEQYF. DNA for the CDR3: TGCAGCGTTGAAGACTCGGGACAGGGGACCTACGAGCAGTACTTC.

The chain recombines TRBV7-2 with TRBJ2-2, with 8 bases identical to TRBD2. Germline CDR1 and CDR2: SGHTA and FQGNSA. The CDR3 has 15 residues. With 0 bases clipped from V and 6 bases from J, the junction kept 3 bases outside the gene matches. CDR3 sequence: CASSLASGTAGELFF. The CDR3 DNA sequence: TGTGCCAGCAGCTTAGCTAGCGGGACGGCCGGGGAGCTGTTTTTT.

This clonotype was found many times. The chain links TRBV27 to TRBJ1-2, with D unclear. V lost 1 base, J lost 4 bases, and 13 bases lay in between. The CDR3 consists of 15 residues. Looked up from germline, CDR1 is MNHEY and CDR2 is SMNVEV (reference sequence). CDR3 DNA sequence: TGTGCCAGCAGTTTATTGGCAGAAAACAGCTATGGCTACACCTTC. This codes for CASSLLAENSYGYTF.

The rearrangement joins TRBV24-1 to TRBJ2-1; a possible D gene is TRBD2 (6 bases). The CDR3 contains 15 residues. Germline-derived CDR1 and CDR2 are KGHDR and SFDVKD. With 7 bases removed from V and 10 bases from J, the gap between germline ends came to 22 bases. CDR3 sequence reads: CATSSPFSGTREQFF. For the CDR3, the DNA is TGTGCCACCAGCTCCCCTTTTTCCGGGACTCGGGAGCAGTTCTTC.

This clonotype was observed at least ten times. The gene calls are TRBV28 and TRBJ2-2; 9 bases line up with TRBD1. V shed 3 bases and J 4 bases; nucleotides not matched to a gene: 15. This CDR3 region has 19 residues. Germline V gene lookup returns CDR1 MDHEN and CDR2 SYDVKM. The CDR3 DNA is TGTGCCAGCAGTTTCGTGTCTTTTGCGGGACAGGGACCCACCGGGGAGCTGTTTTTT. It translates to CASSFVSFAGQGPTGELFF.

The chain links TRBV27 to TRBJ2-7; tentative D call: TRBD2 (6 bases). Germline loops: CDR1 MNHEY, CDR2 SMNVEV (reference sequence). The CDR3 loop spans 14 amino acids. V was cut by 5 bases and J by 7 bases, with 18 bases left in between. CDR3 coding DNA: TGTGCCAGCAGTCCCGGGGGTCCAGAGGTTGAGCAGTACTTC. Translating gives CASSPGGPEVEQYF.